This entry lists 23 T cell receptor beta chains sequenced from one sample in a study of vaccination and CD4 T cells after COVID-19. Noted treatment: roughly ten-day PBMC culture with coronavirus spike peptide pools or control peptides (ViraFEST assay). These receptors' antigens are unknown. The Oncomine TCR Beta short-read assay generated sequence data from the DNA of cultured CD4+ T cells. MiXCR, applied by TCRdb to the PCR reads, yields one record per CDR3 protein. This table has roughly 9,300 distinct CDR3 sequences, 40% to 65% appearing once. Sample: CD4+ T cells from blood, cultured in vitro. These receptors originate from a human donor who had recovered from COVID-19.

The chain combines TRBV5-1 with TRBJ2-3; D is perhaps TRBD2 (5 bases). The CDR3 loop spans 14 amino acids. V was shortened by 2 bases and J by 5 bases, with 12 bases between the two germline ends. Germline CDR1 SGHRS, CDR2 YFSETQ. The CDR3: CASSFSLVVDTQYF. CDR3 bases: TGCGCCAGCAGCTTCTCACTAGTCGTAGATACGCAGTATTTT.

The V call is TRBV20-1, the J call TRBJ2-1, with 9 bases identical to TRBD1. V was clipped by 4 bases and J by 7 bases; unmatched bases: 11. From germline, CDR1 is DFQATT and CDR2 SNEGSKA (reference sequence). The CDR3 contains 15 residues. DNA of the CDR3: TGCAGTGCTACCCACCGAGGACAGGGGTCGAATGAGCAGTTCTTC. Translation gives CSATHRGQGSNEQFF.

The chain joins TRBV20-1 to TRBJ2-6; no firm D call. Germline CDR1 DFQATT, CDR2 SNEGSKA (reference sequence). The CDR3 loop spans 14 amino acids. Trimming left V 5 bases short and J 6 bases short, with 14 bases between. The CDR3 loop reads CSAHPASSANVLTF. In DNA, the CDR3 is TGCAGTGCTCACCCGGCTTCTTCGGCCAACGTCCTGACTTTC.

This chain links TRBV29-1 with TRBJ2-3; no firm D call. Trimming removed 3 bases from V and 4 bases from J, with 8 bases in between. The CDR3 runs 12 residues. From germline, CDR1 is SQVTM and CDR2 ANQGSEA. The CDR3 coding sequence is TGCAGCGTTGAGCGGTGGGCAGATACGCAGTATTTT. Translating it yields CSVERWADTQYF.

The chain links TRBV20-1 to TRBJ1-5, with 9 positions matching TRBD1. The CDR3 loop spans 18 amino acids. V gave up 1 base and J gave up 0 bases; unmatched junction bases: 10. The V gene's germline CDR1 is DFQATT and CDR2 SNEGSKA (reference sequence). The CDR3 nucleotides are TGCAGTGCTAGAGGCTTCGGGACAGGGACTTATAGCAATCAGCCCCAGCATTTT. Its translation is CSARGFGTGTYSNQPQHF.

This clonotype was seen more than once but under ten times. The chain employs TRBV7-6 and TRBJ2-7; D unresolved. The CDR3 length is 14 residues. CDR1 and CDR2 (germline): SGHVS, FNYEAQ. Trimming cost V 1 base and J 0 bases, with 7 bases left between them. CDR3 sequence reads: CASSLGGISYEQYF. In DNA form, the CDR3 reads TGTGCCAGCAGCTTAGGTGGCATCTCCTACGAGCAGTACTTC.

The V and J genes are TRBV6-5 and TRBJ1-6; D remains unclear. The germline gives CDR1 MNHEY, CDR2 SVGAGI. V lost 2 bases and J lost 4, with 6 bases in between. The CDR3 loop spans 14 amino acids. CDR3 protein: CASSYRGYNSPLHF. In DNA form, the CDR3 reads TGTGCCAGCAGTTACCGAGGGTATAATTCACCCCTCCACTTT.

There are a few counts of this clonotype. The chain recombines TRBV7-9 with TRBJ1-3; no reliable D call. This CDR3 has 17 residues. Between the trimmed V and J ends, which lost 3 bases and 0 bases, there was a span of 15 bases. The germline gives CDR1 SEHNR, CDR2 FQNEAQ (reference sequence). CDR3 region: CASSLNTALSSGNTIYF. The CDR3 DNA is TGTGCCAGCAGCTTGAACACCGCCCTGAGCTCTGGAAACACCATATATTTT.

This rearrangement joins TRBV10-3 to TRBJ2-6, with 8 bases aligning to TRBD1. The CDR3 loop spans 15 amino acids. Per germline, CDR1 ENHRY and CDR2 SYGVKD. The CDR3 coding sequence is TGTGCAACCGGGACAGGTCCCTCTGGGGCCAACGTCCTGACTTTC. As protein: CATGTGPSGANVLTF.

This clonotype has more than one count but fewer than ten. The chain combines TRBV27 with TRBJ1-5; D may be TRBD1 (5 bases). V was shortened by 6 bases and J by 5 bases, with 14 bases between the two germline ends. The CDR3 length is 14 residues. Germline values: CDR1 MNHEY, CDR2 SMNVEV (reference sequence). The CDR3 spells CASSRTSWDQPQHF. CDR3 nucleotides: TGTGCCAGCAGCCGGACATCGTGGGATCAGCCCCAGCATTTT.

This sequence joins TRBV7-9 and TRBJ1-2; D is unresolved. The CDR3 is 17 residues long. Germline assignment: CDR1 SEHNR and CDR2 FQNEAQ (reference sequence). V was shortened by 5 bases and J by 5 bases, with 24 bases between the two germline ends. The CDR3 region is CASSPLLPPEAGYGYTF. The CDR3 bases are TGTGCCAGCAGCCCGTTGTTGCCTCCCGAAGCGGGATATGGCTACACCTTC.

V is TRBV6-1 and J is TRBJ1-4; 8 positions agree with TRBD1. The CDR3 consists of 16 residues. With 6 bases clipped from V and 4 bases from J, the junction kept 10 bases outside the gene matches. Looked up from germline, CDR1 is MNHNS and CDR2 is SASEGT. CDR3 DNA: TGTGCCAGCAGCGGACAGGGATGGTCTAGTAATGAAAAACTGTTTTTT. It encodes CASSGQGWSSNEKLFF.

This rearrangement joins TRBV7-6 to TRBJ2-1; D possibly matches TRBD1 or TRBD2 (6 bases each). This CDR3 has 17 residues. CDR1 SGHVS and CDR2 FNYEAQ come from the germline V gene. Deletions cut 2 bases from V and 7 bases from J, with 21 bases between. CDR3: CASSLTYGRGARNEQFF. CDR3 DNA sequence: TGTGCCAGCAGCTTAACGTATGGAAGGGGGGCAAGGAATGAGCAGTTCTTC.

The V gene is TRBV15, the J gene TRBJ1-5, with no clear D. Germline V gives CDR1 LNHNV, CDR2 YYDKDF (reference sequence). V was pared by 3 bases and J by 4 bases, with 4 bases between. CDR3 length: 12 amino acids. The CDR3: CATSSANQPQHF. CDR3 bases: TGTGCCACCAGCAGCGCTAATCAGCCCCAGCATTTT.

The J gene is TRBJ2-5, the V gene TRBV7-8; tentatively, D is TRBD1 or TRBD2 (5 bases each). V lost 7 bases and J lost 2, with 14 bases in between. The CDR3 spans 14 residues. CDR1 is SGHVS, CDR2 FQNEAQ, per germline. The CDR3 protein is CASNRLGEQETQYF. The CDR3 DNA reads TGTGCCAGCAACCGGTTGGGGGAACAAGAGACCCAGTACTTC. Supplemented by reference TRBV7-8 and TRBJ2-5, the full variable domain reads GAGVSQSPRYKVAKRGQDVALRCDPISGHVSLFWYQQALGQGPEFLTYFQNEAQLDKSGLPSDRFFAERPEGSVSTLKIQRTQQEDSAVYLCASNRLGEQETQYFGPGTRLLVL.

A few counts support this clonotype. The chain is built from TRBV20-1 and TRBJ2-1, with TRBD2 matching 8 bases. The V gene end was trimmed by 5 bases and the J gene end by 0 bases; junction bases not matched to a gene: 3. Germline assignment: CDR1 DFQATT and CDR2 SNEGSKA (reference sequence). The CDR3 runs 14 residues. DNA of the CDR3: TGCAGTGCTTTTACTAGCGGCTCCTACAATGAGCAGTTCTTC. Amino acid sequence: CSAFTSGSYNEQFF.

This clonotype was counted only a few times. The CDR3 is CASSLWVDTEAFF. The CDR3 DNA reads TGTGCCAGCAGCCTGTGGGTGGACACTGAAGCTTTCTTT. The chain combines TRBV7-2 with TRBJ1-1, with D unclear. Trimming shortened V by 5 bases and J by 3 bases, and 10 bases separated the two germline ends. The CDR3 runs 13 residues. CDR1 and CDR2 (germline): SGHTA, FQGNSA.

This clonotype was found a few times. The rearrangement joins TRBV6-1 to TRBJ2-7, with D perhaps TRBD2 (6 bases). In germline, CDR1 is MNHNS, CDR2 SASEGT. This CDR3 comprises 16 residues. With 6 bases removed from V and 9 bases from J, the gap between germline ends came to 27 bases. The CDR3 loop is CASSHKAAGPPMGQYF. The CDR3 DNA reads as TGTGCCAGCAGCCATAAGGCCGCGGGACCCCCCATGGGGCAGTACTTC.

This clonotype was seen a few times. The chain carries TRBV2 and TRBJ2-3, with 10 bases matching TRBD2. Germline CDR1 reads SNHLY; CDR2 reads FYNNEI. The CDR3 consists of 15 residues. The trim removed 6 bases at V and 2 bases at J, leaving 5 bases unmatched. DNA of the CDR3: TGTGCCAGCAGGGCCGGGACTAGCGACACAGATACGCAGTATTTT. It yields the protein CASRAGTSDTDTQYF.

V and J are TRBV7-2 and TRBJ2-7; D is possibly TRBD2 (5 bases). Trimming left V 0 bases short and J 0 bases short, with 9 bases between. This CDR3 is built from 15 residues. The germline gives CDR1 SGHTA, CDR2 FQGNSA. DNA of the CDR3: TGTGCCAGCAGCTTAGCGGTGGGGAGCTCCTACGAGCAGTACTTC. Its protein product is CASSLAVGSSYEQYF.

This clonotype was seen a handful of times. The V and J genes are TRBV7-2 and TRBJ2-7, with TRBD2 identical over 8 bases. J lost 1 base, V lost 5 bases, and 7 bases had no gene match. The CDR3 totals 15 residues. Germline CDR1 is SGHTA and CDR2 is FQGNSA. The CDR3 sequence is CASSIRREGSYEQYF. The DNA for the CDR3 is TGTGCCAGCAGCATCCGACGGGAGGGGTCCTACGAGCAGTACTTC.

This chain connects TRBV7-2 to TRBJ2-7, with 7 bases lining up with TRBD2. With 7 bases clipped from V and 2 bases from J, the junction kept 8 bases outside the gene matches. This CDR3 region has 14 residues. The germline CDR1 and CDR2 sequences are SGHTA and FQGNSA. This CDR3 is CASTYRTSPYEQYF. DNA for the CDR3: TGTGCCAGCACCTACAGGACTAGTCCCTACGAGCAGTACTTC.

This chain joins TRBV12-3 or TRBV12-4 and TRBJ1-6; D is undetermined. V lost 3 bases, J lost 9 bases, and 6 bases lay in between. The CDR3 totals 12 residues. The CDR3 protein is CASSFISSPLHF. The CDR3 DNA reads TGTGCCAGCAGTTTTATTAGTTCACCCCTCCACTTT.